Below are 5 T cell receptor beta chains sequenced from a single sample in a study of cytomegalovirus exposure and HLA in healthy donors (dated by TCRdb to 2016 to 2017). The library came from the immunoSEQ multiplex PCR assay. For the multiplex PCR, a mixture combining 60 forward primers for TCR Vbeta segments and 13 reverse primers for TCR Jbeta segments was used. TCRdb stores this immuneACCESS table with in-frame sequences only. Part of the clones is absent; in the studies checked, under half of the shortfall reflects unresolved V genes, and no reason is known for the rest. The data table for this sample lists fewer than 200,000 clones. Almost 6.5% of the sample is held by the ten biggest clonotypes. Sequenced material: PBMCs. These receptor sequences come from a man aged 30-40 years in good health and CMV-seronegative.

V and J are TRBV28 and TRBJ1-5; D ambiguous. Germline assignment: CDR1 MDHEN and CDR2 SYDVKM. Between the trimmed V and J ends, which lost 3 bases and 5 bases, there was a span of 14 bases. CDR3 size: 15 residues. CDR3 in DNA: TGTGCCAGCAGTTTGGCGGGTGGTTATTATCAGCCCCAGCATTTT. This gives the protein CASSLAGGYYQPQHF.

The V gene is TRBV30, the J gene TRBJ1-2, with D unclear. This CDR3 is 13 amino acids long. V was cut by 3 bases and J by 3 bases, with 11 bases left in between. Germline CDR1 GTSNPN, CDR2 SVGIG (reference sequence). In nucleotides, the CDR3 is TGTGCCTGGAGCGTAAGTTGGCACTATGGCTACACCTTC. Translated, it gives CAWSVSWHYGYTF.

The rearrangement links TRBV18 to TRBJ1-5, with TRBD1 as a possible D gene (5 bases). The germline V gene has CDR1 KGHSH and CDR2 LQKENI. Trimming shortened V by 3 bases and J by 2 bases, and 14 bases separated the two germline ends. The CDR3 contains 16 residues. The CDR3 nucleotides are TGTGCCAGCTCACCCGGGGGAGGGGACGGCAATCAGCCCCAGCATTTT. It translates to CASSPGGGDGNQPQHF.

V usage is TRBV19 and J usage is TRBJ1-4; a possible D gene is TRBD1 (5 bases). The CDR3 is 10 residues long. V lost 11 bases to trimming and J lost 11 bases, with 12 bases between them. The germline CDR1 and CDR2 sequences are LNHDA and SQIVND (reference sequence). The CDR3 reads CAARGEKLFF. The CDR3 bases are TGTGCCGCTAGGGGTGAGAAACTGTTTTTT.

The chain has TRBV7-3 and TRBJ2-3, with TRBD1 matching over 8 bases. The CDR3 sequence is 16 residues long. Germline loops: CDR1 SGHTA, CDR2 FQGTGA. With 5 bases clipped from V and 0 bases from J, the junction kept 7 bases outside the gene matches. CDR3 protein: CASSPAGGLSTDTQYF. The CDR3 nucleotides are TGTGCCAGCAGCCCAGCAGGGGGCCTTAGCACAGATACGCAGTATTTT.